This T cell receptor (beta chain) was recovered during a study of OX40 agonist ivuxolimab in advanced cancers. Study-level information: Ivuxolimab, an antibody that agonizes OX40 (CD134), was administered to the patients. Three patients, one with hepatocellular carcinoma and two with cutaneous melanoma, achieved partial responses. Study results and limitations: The study found among the lowest clonal expansion in partial responders at 0.1-3.0 mg/kg.

On this clone: No antigen is known for it.

Cycle 7 day 1, cycle 4 day 1, and baseline were the timepoints at which blood was sampled. The V and J ends lost 5 bases and 2 bases, in that order; junction bases with no gene match: 5. This CDR3 region has 16 residues. CDR1 is SGHNT and CDR2 is YENEEA in the germline V gene. Clones were sequenced by immunoSEQ multiplex PCR, and TCRdb holds only the in-frame ones, with some missing. This table holds roughly 40,000 clones, approximately 80% found once. The material was CD4+ or CD8+ T cells sorted from blood, obtained in a trial of the OX40 agonist ivuxolimab. The V call is TRBV11-3, the J call TRBJ2-3; TRBD2 matches at 12 bases. This sequence originates from an adult with an advanced solid tumor such as melanoma, head and neck, liver or kidney cancer. This CDR3 is CASSAGLAGATDTQYF. DNA for the CDR3: TGTGCCAGCAGCGCGGGACTAGCGGGCGCCACAGATACGCAGTATTTT.